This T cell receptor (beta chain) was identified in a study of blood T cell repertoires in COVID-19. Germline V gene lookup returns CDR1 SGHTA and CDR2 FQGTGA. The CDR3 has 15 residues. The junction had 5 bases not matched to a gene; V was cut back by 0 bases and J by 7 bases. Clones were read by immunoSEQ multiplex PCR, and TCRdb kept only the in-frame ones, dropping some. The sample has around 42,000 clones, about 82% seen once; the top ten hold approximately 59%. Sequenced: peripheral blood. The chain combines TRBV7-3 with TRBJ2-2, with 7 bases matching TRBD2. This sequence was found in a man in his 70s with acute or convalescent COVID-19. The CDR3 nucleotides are TGTGCCAGCAGCTTAACTGTGGGAGGGGTCGGGGAGCTGTTTTTT. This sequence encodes CASSLTVGGVGELFF.